The clone carrying this T cell receptor beta chain was found a few times. This sample is part of a study of blood T cell repertoires in COVID-19. Whole-study context: Samples taken during acute and convalescent COVID-19 were collected in the United States, Italy and Spain. From T cells, B-cell-depleted T cells, or PBMCs came the material, which was cDNA or gDNA.

V shed 4 bases and J 0 bases; nucleotides not matched to a gene: 2. In germline, CDR1 is SGHRS, CDR2 YFSETQ. This CDR3 contains 15 residues. Original data processing: Amplifying reference gene primers gave estimates of nucleated cell counts. The assay was immunoSEQ multiplex PCR, and TCRdb's table has in-frame clones only and misses some. V, J and clone size reflect that table, while D and trimming were determined from the DNA. The sample contains some 100,000 clones, 85% of which appear only once. This TCR was recovered from a woman aged 65 to 85 with active or convalescent COVID-19. The chain links TRBV5-1 to TRBJ2-3; 10 nucleotides line up with TRBD2. Sequencing was performed on peripheral blood. This CDR3 is CASSTSGVSTDTQYF. The CDR3 DNA is TGCGCCAGCAGCACTAGCGGGGTGAGCACAGATACGCAGTATTTT.